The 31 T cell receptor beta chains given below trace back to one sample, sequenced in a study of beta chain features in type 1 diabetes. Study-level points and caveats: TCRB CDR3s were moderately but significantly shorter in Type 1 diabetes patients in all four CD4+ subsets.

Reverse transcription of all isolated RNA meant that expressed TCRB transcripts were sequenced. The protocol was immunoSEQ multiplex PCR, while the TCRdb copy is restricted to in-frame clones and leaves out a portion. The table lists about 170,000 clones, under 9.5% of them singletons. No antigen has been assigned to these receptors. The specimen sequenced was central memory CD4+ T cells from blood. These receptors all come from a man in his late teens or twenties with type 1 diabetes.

CDR3 protein: CASSKAQGGSNEKLFF. The CDR3 DNA reads as TGTGCCAGCAGCAAAGCCCAAGGGGGCTCTAATGAAAAACTGTTTTTT. V and J are TRBV21-1 and TRBJ1-4; the table's D call, TRBD1, has no DNA check behind it. TRBV21-1 is reported as a pseudogene. The CDR3 is 16 residues long.

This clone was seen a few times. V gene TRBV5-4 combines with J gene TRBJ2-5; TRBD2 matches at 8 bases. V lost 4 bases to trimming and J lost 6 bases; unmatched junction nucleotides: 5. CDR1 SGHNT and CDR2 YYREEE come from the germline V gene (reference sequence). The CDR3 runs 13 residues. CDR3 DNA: TGTGCCAGCAGCGCCCCGGGGGGGCAGACCCAGTACTTC. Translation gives CASSAPGGQTQYF.

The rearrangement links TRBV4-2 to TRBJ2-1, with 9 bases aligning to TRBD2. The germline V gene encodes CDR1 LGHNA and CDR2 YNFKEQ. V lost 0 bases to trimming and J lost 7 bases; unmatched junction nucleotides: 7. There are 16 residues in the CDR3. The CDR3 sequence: CASSQDGVAGVNEQFF. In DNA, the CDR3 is TGTGCCAGCAGCCAAGACGGGGTAGCGGGGGTTAATGAGCAGTTCTTC.

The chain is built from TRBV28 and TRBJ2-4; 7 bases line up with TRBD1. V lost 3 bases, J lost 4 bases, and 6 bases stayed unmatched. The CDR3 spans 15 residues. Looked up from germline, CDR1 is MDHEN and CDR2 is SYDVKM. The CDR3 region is CASSFIETGKNIQYF. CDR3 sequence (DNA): TGTGCCAGCAGTTTCATAGAGACAGGGAAAAACATTCAGTACTTC.

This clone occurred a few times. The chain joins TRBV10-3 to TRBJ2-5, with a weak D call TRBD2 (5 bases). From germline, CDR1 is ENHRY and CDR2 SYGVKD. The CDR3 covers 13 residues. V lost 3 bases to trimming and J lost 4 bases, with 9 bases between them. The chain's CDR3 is CAISDVARETQYF. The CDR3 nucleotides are TGTGCCATCAGTGACGTAGCGCGAGAGACCCAGTACTTC.

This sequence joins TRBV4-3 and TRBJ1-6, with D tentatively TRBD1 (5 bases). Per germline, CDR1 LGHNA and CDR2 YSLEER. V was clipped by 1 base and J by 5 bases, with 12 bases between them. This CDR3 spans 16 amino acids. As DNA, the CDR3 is TGCGCCAGCAGCCAAGGTTATGCAGGGAATAATTCACCCCTCCACTTT. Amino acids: CASSQGYAGNNSPLHF.

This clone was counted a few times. DNA of the CDR3: TGCGCCAGCAGCTTGAAAGGGGGCGCAGAGACCCAGTACTTC. It specifies CASSLKGGAETQYF. This rearrangement joins TRBV5-1 to TRBJ2-5, with TRBD1 matching over 7 bases. The CDR3 consists of 14 residues. The V segment lost 1 base and the J segment 4 bases; nucleotides outside the gene matches: 4. Germline loops: CDR1 SGHRS, CDR2 YFSETQ.

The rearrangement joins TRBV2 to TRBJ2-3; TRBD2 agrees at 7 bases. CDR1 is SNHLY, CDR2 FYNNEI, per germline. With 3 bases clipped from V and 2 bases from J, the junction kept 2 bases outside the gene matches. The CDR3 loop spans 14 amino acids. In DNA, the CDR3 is TGTGCCAGCAGTGATAGCGGGTACACAGATACGCAGTATTTT. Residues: CASSDSGYTDTQYF. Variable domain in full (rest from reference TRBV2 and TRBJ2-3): EPEVTQTPSHQVTQMGQEVILRCVPISNHLYFYWYRQILGQKVEFLVSFYNNEISEKSEIFDDQFSVERPDGSNFTLKIRSTKLEDSAMYFCASSDSGYTDTQYFGPGTRLTVL.

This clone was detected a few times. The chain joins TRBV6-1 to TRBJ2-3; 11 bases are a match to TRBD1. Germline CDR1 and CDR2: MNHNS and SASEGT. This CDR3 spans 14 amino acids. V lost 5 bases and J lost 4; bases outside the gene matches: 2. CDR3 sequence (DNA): TGTGCCAGCAGTCCGGGACAGGGGGCAGATACGCAGTATTTT. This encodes CASSPGQGADTQYF.

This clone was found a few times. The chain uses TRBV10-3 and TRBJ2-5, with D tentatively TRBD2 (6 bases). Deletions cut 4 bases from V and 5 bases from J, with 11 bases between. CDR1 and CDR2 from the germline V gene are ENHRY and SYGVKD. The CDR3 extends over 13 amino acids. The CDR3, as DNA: TGTGCCATCAGTGGGAGGGACGGGGAGACCCAGTACTTC. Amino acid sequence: CAISGRDGETQYF.

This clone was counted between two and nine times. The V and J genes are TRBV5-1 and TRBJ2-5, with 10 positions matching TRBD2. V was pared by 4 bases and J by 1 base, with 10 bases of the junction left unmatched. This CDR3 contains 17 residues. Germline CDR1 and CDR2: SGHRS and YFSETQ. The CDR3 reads CASSTSLAGAGQETQYF. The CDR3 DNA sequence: TGCGCCAGCAGCACCTCCCTAGCGGGAGCGGGCCAAGAGACCCAGTACTTC.

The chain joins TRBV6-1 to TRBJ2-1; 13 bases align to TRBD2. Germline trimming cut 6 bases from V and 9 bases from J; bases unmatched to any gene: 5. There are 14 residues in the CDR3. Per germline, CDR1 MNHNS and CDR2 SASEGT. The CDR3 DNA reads TGTGCCAGCAGCCGACTAGCGGGAGGTAGTGAGCAGTTCTTC. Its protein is CASSRLAGGSEQFF.

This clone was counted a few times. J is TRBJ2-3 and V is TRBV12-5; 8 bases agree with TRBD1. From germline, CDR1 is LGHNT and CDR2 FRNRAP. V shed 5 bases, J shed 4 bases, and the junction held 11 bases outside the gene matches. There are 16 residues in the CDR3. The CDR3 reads CASGPPGGAGADTQYF. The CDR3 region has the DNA TGTGCTAGTGGTCCCCCAGGGGGCGCGGGCGCAGATACGCAGTATTTT.

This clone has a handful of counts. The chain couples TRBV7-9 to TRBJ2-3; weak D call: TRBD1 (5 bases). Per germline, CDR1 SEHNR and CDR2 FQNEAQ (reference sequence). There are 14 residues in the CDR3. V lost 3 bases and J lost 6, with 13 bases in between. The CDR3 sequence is CASSLGRAPDTQYF. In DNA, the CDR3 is TGTGCCAGCAGCTTGGGCAGGGCCCCGGATACGCAGTATTTT.

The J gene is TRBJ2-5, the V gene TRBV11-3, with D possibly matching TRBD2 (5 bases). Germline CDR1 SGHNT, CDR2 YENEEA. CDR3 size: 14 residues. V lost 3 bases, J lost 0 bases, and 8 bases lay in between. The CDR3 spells CASSLSGNQETQYF. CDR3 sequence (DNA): TGTGCCAGCAGCTTGTCGGGAAACCAAGAGACCCAGTACTTC.

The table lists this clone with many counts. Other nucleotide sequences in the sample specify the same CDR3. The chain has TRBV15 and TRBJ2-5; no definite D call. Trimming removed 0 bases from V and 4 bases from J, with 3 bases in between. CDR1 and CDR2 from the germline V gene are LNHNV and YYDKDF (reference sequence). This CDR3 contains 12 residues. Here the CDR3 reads CATSRDIETQYF. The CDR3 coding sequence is TGTGCCACCAGCAGAGACATAGAGACCCAGTACTTC.

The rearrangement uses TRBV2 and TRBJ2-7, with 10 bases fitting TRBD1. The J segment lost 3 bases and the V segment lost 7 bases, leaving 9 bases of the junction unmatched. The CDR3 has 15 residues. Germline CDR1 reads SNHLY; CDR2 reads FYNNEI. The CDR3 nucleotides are TGTGCCAGCACCAGAGCGGGACAGGGGTTCTACGAGCAGTACTTC. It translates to CASTRAGQGFYEQYF.

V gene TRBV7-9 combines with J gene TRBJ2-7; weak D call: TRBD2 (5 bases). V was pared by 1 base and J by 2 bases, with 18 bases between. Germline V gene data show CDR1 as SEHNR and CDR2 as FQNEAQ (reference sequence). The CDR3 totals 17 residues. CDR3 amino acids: CASSLGYSGLAAYEQYF. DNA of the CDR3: TGTGCCAGCAGCTTAGGGTATTCGGGGTTGGCGGCCTACGAGCAGTACTTC.

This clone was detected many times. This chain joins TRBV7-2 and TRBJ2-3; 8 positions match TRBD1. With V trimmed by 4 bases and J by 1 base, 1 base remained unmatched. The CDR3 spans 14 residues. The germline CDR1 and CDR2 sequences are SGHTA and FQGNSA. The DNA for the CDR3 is TGTGCCAGCAGCTGGGGACAGGGCACAGATACGCAGTATTTT. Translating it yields CASSWGQGTDTQYF.

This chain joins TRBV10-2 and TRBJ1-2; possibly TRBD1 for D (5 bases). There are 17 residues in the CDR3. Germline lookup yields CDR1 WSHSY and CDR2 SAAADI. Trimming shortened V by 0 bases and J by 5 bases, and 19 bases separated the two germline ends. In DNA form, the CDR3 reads TGCGCCAGCAGTGAGTCGACAACTGACAGCCTGGGGTATGGCTACACCTTC. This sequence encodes CASSESTTDSLGYGYTF.

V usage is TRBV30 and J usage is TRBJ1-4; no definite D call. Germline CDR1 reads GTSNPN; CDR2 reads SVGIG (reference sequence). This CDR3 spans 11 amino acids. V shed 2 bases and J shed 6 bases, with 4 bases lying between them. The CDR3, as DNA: TGTGCCTGGAGTCTATATGAAAAACTGTTTTTT. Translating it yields CAWSLYEKLFF.

The CDR3 nucleotides are TGTGCCAGCAGTCCAGCGGGGTACAATGAGCAGTTCTTC. Encoded protein: CASSPAGYNEQFF. The V gene is TRBV11-2, the J gene TRBJ2-1; 7 nucleotides match TRBD2. Germline V CDR1 and CDR2: SGHAT, FQNNGV. The CDR3 loop spans 13 amino acids. J gave up 4 bases and V 6 bases, and 3 bases lay outside the gene matches.

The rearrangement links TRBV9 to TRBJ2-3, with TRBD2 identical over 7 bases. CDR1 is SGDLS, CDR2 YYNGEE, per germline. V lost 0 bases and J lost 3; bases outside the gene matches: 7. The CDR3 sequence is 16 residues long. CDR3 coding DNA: TGTGCCAGCAGCGTAGGATCGCTAGCGGTGACAGATACGCAGTATTTT. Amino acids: CASSVGSLAVTDTQYF.

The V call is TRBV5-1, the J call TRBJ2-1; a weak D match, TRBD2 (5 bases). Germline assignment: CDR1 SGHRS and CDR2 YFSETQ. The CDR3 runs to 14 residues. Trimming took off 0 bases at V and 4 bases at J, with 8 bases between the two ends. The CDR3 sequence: CASSLDGNYNEQFF. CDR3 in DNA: TGCGCCAGCAGCTTGGACGGGAATTACAATGAGCAGTTCTTC.

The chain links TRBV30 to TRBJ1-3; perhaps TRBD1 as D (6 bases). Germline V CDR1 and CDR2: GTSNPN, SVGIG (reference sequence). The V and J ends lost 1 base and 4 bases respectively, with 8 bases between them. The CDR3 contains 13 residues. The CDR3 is CAWSGTEGNTIYF. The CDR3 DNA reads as TGTGCCTGGAGTGGGACAGAAGGAAACACCATATATTTT. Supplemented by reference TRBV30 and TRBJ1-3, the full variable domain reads SQTIHQWPATLVQPVGSPLSLECTVEGTSNPNLYWYRQAAGRGLQLLFYSVGIGQISSEVPQNLSASRPQDRQFILSSKKLLLSDSGFYLCAWSGTEGNTIYFGEGSWLTVV.

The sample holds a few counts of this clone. The CDR3 coding sequence is TGTGCCAGCAGCGAACCTCCCGGACTAGCGGGGGCTGGGGGCGAGCAGTACTTC. This codes for CASSEPPGLAGAGGEQYF. The chain joins TRBV5-6 to TRBJ2-7, with 13 bases identical to TRBD2. The V segment lost 4 bases and the J segment 6 bases; nucleotides outside the gene matches: 16. Germline lookup yields CDR1 SGHDT and CDR2 YYEEEE. CDR3 length equals 18 residues.

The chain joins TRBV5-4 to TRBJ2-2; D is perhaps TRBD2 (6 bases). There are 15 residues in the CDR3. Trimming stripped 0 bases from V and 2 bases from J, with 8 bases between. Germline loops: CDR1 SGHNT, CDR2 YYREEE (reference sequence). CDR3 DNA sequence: TGTGCCAGCAGCTTGGCGGCGGGAAACACCGGGGAGCTGTTTTTT. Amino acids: CASSLAAGNTGELFF.

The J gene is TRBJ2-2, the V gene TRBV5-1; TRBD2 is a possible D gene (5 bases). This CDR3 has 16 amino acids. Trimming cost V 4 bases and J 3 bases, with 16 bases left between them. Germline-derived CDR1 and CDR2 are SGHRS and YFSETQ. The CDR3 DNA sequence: TGCGCCAGCAGCCCCGGGTTGGTGCGGGACACCGGGGAGCTGTTTTTT. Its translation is CASSPGLVRDTGELFF.

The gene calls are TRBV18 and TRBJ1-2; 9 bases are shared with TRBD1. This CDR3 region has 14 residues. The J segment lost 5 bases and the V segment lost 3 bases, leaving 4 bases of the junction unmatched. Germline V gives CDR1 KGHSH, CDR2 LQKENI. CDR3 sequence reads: CASSPDRGRYGYTF. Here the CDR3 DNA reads TGTGCCAGCTCACCGGACAGGGGTCGGTATGGCTACACCTTC.

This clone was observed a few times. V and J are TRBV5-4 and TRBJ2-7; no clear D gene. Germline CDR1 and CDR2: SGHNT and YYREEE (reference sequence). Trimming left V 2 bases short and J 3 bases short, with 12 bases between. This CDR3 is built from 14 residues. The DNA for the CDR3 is TGTGCCAGCAGCTTCCGTGGAGCCAACTACGAGCAGTACTTC. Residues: CASSFRGANYEQYF.

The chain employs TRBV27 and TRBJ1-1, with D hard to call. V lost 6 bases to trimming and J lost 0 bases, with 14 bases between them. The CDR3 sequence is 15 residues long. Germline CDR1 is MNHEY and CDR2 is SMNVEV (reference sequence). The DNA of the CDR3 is TGTGCCAGCAGCGTTACCCCGGGGATGAACACTGAAGCTTTCTTT. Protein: CASSVTPGMNTEAFF.